Listed below are T cell receptor beta chains from one sample, sequenced in a study of cytomegalovirus exposure and HLA in healthy donors. Sequenced by immunoSEQ multiplex PCR; TCRdb stores in-frame clones only, minus some. The sample includes about 160,000 clones, around 88% seen only once; the top ten take about 2.2%. Source material: PBMCs. The receptors here all came from a woman under 30 in good health and CMV-seronegative. Both conserved end residues are part of each CDR3. D genes are given only for firm matches. For some rows the clone size is stated as once, few or many, or as a class when expanded; others skip it.

>NA|NA|TRBV6-1
CASSEAYGTGFSYEQYF
>TRBD1|once|TRBV27
CASSLGQFQGGNQPQHF
>NA|NA|TRBV2
CASSNRPGVSDGKLFF
>NA|NA|TRBV4-3
CASSPAAAGANQPQHF
>NA|NA|TRBV6-5
CASSYTASTNEKLFF
>TRBD2|NA|TRBV27
CASSYDSGDTDTQYF
>TRBD1|NA|TRBV2
CASSGGQAFGELFF
>NA|NA|TRBV4-2
CASSQTGLGTGELFF
>NA|once|TRBV19
CASSLQPGGRSNAEAFF
>NA|NA|TRBV19
CASSISEPVFRGYTF
>TRBD1|NA|TRBV6-5
CASSYSGTGNTEAFF
>NA|few|TRBV7-2
CASSSRSAGIARQYF
>NA|NA|TRBV27
CASSLREPYEQYF
>NA|NA|TRBV5-1
CASSGTTGGEAFF